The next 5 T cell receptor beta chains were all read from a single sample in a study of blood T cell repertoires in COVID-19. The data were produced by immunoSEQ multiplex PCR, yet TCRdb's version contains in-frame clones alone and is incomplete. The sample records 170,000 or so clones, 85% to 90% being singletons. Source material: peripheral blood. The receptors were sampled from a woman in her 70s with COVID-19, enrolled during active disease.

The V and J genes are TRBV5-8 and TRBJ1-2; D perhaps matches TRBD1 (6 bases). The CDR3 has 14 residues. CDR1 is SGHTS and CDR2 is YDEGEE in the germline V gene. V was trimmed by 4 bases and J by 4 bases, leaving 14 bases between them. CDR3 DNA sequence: TGTGCCAGCAGCCCCGGGACAAAGCTCTATGGCTACACCTTC. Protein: CASSPGTKLYGYTF.

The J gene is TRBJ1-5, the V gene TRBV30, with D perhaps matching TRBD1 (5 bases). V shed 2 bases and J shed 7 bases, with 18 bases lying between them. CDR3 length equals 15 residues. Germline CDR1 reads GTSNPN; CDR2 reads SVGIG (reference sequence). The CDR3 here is CAWSPRGGVRQPQHF. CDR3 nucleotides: TGTGCCTGGAGTCCCCGGGGGGGGGTCAGGCAGCCCCAGCATTTT.

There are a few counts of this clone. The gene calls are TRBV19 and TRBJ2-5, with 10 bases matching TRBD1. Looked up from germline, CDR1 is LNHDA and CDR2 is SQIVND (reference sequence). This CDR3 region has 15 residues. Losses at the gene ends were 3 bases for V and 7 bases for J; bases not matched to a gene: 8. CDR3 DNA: TGTGCCAGTAGTATTGGGGACAGGGGTGGTGGGACCCAGTACTTC. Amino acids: CASSIGDRGGGTQYF.

CDR3 loop: CAIRRDSSTDTQYF. The CDR3 DNA reads TGTGCCATCAGGAGGGATTCGTCCACAGATACGCAGTATTTT. The chain couples TRBV10-3 to TRBJ2-3, with D maybe TRBD2 (5 bases). This CDR3 region has 14 residues. V was trimmed by 6 bases and J by 2 bases, leaving 12 bases between them. Germline V gives CDR1 ENHRY, CDR2 SYGVKD.

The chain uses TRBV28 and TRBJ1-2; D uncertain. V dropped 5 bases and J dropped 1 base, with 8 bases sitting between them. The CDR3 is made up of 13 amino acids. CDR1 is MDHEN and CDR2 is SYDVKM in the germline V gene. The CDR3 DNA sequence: TGTGCCAGCAGTCCCAGCGATAACTATGGCTACACCTTC. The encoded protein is CASSPSDNYGYTF.